Listed below are T cell receptor beta chains from one sample, sequenced in a study of OX40 agonist ivuxolimab in advanced cancers. Clones were sequenced by immunoSEQ multiplex PCR, and TCRdb holds only the in-frame ones, with some missing. The table includes around 50,000 clones, around 89% detected once. The sequencing here drew on CD4+ or CD8+ T cells sorted from blood, taken in a trial of the OX40 agonist ivuxolimab. The receptor set was obtained from an adult with an advanced solid tumor such as melanoma, head and neck, liver or kidney cancer. CDR3s leave out the opening cysteine and the closing phenylalanine or tryptophan. The listing skips clone size in some rows; elsewhere it reads once, few, many or a size class.

V gene: TRBV5-8
J gene: TRBJ2-7
clone size: NA
CDR3 protein: ASSLGISYEQY

V gene: TRBV7-8
J gene: TRBJ2-7
clone size: NA
CDR3 protein: ASSLAGRDYEQY

V gene: TRBV9
J gene: TRBJ1-4
clone size: NA
CDR3 protein: ASSVPGQGGEKLF

V gene: TRBV21-1
J gene: TRBJ2-1
clone size: NA
CDR3 protein: ASSKAVTGGREQF

V gene: TRBV29-1
J gene: TRBJ1-2
clone size: once
CDR3 protein: SVRQSNGYT

V gene: TRBV7-9
J gene: TRBJ2-1
clone size: NA
CDR3 protein: ASSLYLGTSGNEQF

V gene: TRBV29-1
J gene: TRBJ2-3
clone size: NA
CDR3 protein: STGTSGGTDTQY

V gene: TRBV28
J gene: TRBJ1-4
clone size: NA
CDR3 protein: ASSSSRQLPNEKLF

V gene: TRBV5-4
J gene: TRBJ2-7
clone size: NA
CDR3 protein: ASSDLRTTLYEQY

V gene: TRBV7-9
J gene: TRBJ2-2
clone size: NA
CDR3 protein: ASSRPLAGGTGELF

V gene: TRBV27
J gene: TRBJ2-7
clone size: NA
CDR3 protein: ASSSQGALYYEQY

V gene: TRBV9
J gene: TRBJ2-2
clone size: NA
CDR3 protein: ASSALITGELF

V gene: TRBV28
J gene: TRBJ2-5
clone size: NA
CDR3 protein: ASSLDPRETQY

V gene: TRBV11-3
J gene: TRBJ2-7
clone size: once
CDR3 protein: ASSPGGQGVSYEQY

V gene: TRBV19
J gene: TRBJ2-7
clone size: few
CDR3 protein: ASSRGTGLTYEQY

V gene: TRBV7-9
J gene: TRBJ1-1
clone size: NA
CDR3 protein: ASSPGQGVPEAF

V gene: TRBV23-1
J gene: TRBJ1-2
clone size: NA
CDR3 protein: ASSQRWDTGNYGYT

V gene: TRBV29-1
J gene: TRBJ1-2
clone size: NA
CDR3 protein: SVEVSLISGYT

V gene: TRBV27
J gene: TRBJ2-7
clone size: once
CDR3 protein: ASSGTGTLLYEQY

V gene: TRBV6-5
J gene: TRBJ2-1
clone size: NA
CDR3 protein: ASSLVGTAYNEQF

V gene: TRBV6-6
J gene: TRBJ2-7
clone size: NA
CDR3 protein: ASSDSGSRYEQY

V gene: TRBV5-6
J gene: TRBJ1-2
clone size: once
CDR3 protein: ASSPTGGLLVGYT

V gene: TRBV7-6
J gene: TRBJ2-1
clone size: NA
CDR3 protein: ASSIGTGTGVGEQF

V gene: TRBV6-4
J gene: TRBJ2-7
clone size: NA
CDR3 protein: ASSDDDRNHSYEQY

V gene: TRBV7-9
J gene: TRBJ2-3
clone size: NA
CDR3 protein: ASSPLAGGTDTQY

V gene: TRBV6-1
J gene: TRBJ2-7
clone size: NA
CDR3 protein: ASSEFPLAGGSYEQY

V gene: TRBV4-1
J gene: TRBJ2-7
clone size: NA
CDR3 protein: ASSQVALAGGADEQY

V gene: TRBV6-5
J gene: TRBJ1-5
clone size: NA
CDR3 protein: ASRPGWNQPQH

V gene: TRBV27
J gene: TRBJ2-7
clone size: NA
CDR3 protein: ASSPIAGGPYEQY

V gene: TRBV4-3
J gene: TRBJ2-7
clone size: NA
CDR3 protein: ASSQDRGTYEQY

V gene: TRBV19
J gene: TRBJ1-5
clone size: NA
CDR3 protein: ASTLTEYSNQPQH

V gene: TRBV4-2
J gene: TRBJ2-2
clone size: NA
CDR3 protein: ASSQADGTSGTGTGELF

V gene: TRBV25-1
J gene: TRBJ1-2
clone size: NA
CDR3 protein: ASSELSEGVDYGYT

V gene: TRBV5-4
J gene: TRBJ1-4
clone size: NA
CDR3 protein: ASSSRTGATTNEKLF

V gene: TRBV27
J gene: TRBJ2-1
clone size: once
CDR3 protein: ASRPSTGSSYNEQF

V gene: TRBV6-1
J gene: TRBJ2-1
clone size: NA
CDR3 protein: ASSERLAGVDNEQF

V gene: TRBV29-1
J gene: TRBJ2-1
clone size: NA
CDR3 protein: SASLADRNEQF

V gene: TRBV19
J gene: TRBJ1-1
clone size: once
CDR3 protein: ASSHGPGTEAF

V gene: TRBV5-6
J gene: TRBJ2-7
clone size: NA
CDR3 protein: ASSLSRDRRSYEQY

V gene: TRBV25-1
J gene: TRBJ2-2
clone size: once
CDR3 protein: ASSVTGNTGELF

V gene: TRBV5-6
J gene: TRBJ1-5
clone size: NA
CDR3 protein: ASSLSGWGSNQPQH

V gene: TRBV29-1
J gene: TRBJ2-7
clone size: NA
CDR3 protein: SVVPGTGVPEQY

V gene: TRBV11-2
J gene: TRBJ2-3
clone size: NA
CDR3 protein: ASSLEVADTQY

V gene: TRBV7-9
J gene: TRBJ2-7
clone size: NA
CDR3 protein: ASSLAGTGISYEQY

V gene: TRBV2
J gene: TRBJ1-2
clone size: NA
CDR3 protein: ASSEFNYYGYT

V gene: TRBV5-5
J gene: TRBJ2-7
clone size: NA
CDR3 protein: ASSLRQSEQY

V gene: TRBV21-1
J gene: TRBJ2-7
clone size: NA
CDR3 protein: ASSKPPPSGRISSYEQY

V gene: TRBV4-1
J gene: TRBJ2-7
clone size: NA
CDR3 protein: ASSQEEGGQGWGYEQY

V gene: TRBV27
J gene: TRBJ2-3
clone size: NA
CDR3 protein: ASSYVGEGVTDTQY

V gene: TRBV6-5
J gene: TRBJ1-2
clone size: NA
CDR3 protein: ASSHTGGAGSS

V gene: TRBV4-2
J gene: TRBJ2-1
clone size: NA
CDR3 protein: ASSQDGTGGMNNEQF

V gene: TRBV4-1
J gene: TRBJ2-3
clone size: NA
CDR3 protein: ASSQTPGGTDTQY

V gene: TRBV19
J gene: TRBJ1-1
clone size: NA
CDR3 protein: ASSSGTQSRSLRAF